This T cell receptor beta chain was sequenced for a study of shared clonotypes between healthy human individuals. The naive CD8 fraction comprised CD45RO-negative cells positively selected for CCR7 and excluded terminally differentiated effector memory CD45RA+ cells. Study results and caveats: Memory subsets generally showed lower estimated richness than naive subsets. Relative to their counterparts shared across all four donors, non-shared clonotypes exhibited diminished generation probabilities.

Measured with immunoSEQ multiplex PCR; TCRdb has only the in-frame clones, and not every one. The sample has around 620,000 clones, 95% seen once; the top ten hold about 0.11%. This clone appeared once. Its antigen is unknown. Input material: naive CD8+ T cells sorted from blood. The receptor comes from a woman between 25 and 40 years old in good health.

In DNA, the CDR3 is TGCGCCAGCAGGGACCGTTCCTACGAGCAGTACTTC. Translated, it gives CASRDRSYEQYF. J is TRBJ2-7 and V is TRBV5-1; D not certain. Per germline, CDR1 SGHRS and CDR2 YFSETQ. V was shortened by 5 bases and J by 1 base, with 7 bases between the two germline ends. This CDR3 spans 12 amino acids.